This note documents a single T cell receptor beta chain sequence. Its antigen is unidentified. The entry originates in a study of T cell responses to AZD1222 COVID-19 vaccine. The study, taken as a whole, reports: The donors showed a predominance of white British ancestry and of females, with possible underestimation of clonal diversity. Epitopes outside B.1.351 and B.1.1.7 mutated regions reportedly drew nearly half of spike TCRs.

Data came from immunoSEQ multiplex PCR; TCRdb stores just in-frame clones and leaves some out. Of approximately 100,000 clones listed, approximately 84% are singletons. This CDR3 spans 15 amino acids. With V trimmed by 3 bases and J by 3 bases, 2 bases remained unmatched. CDR1 SGHNT and CDR2 YYREEE come from the germline V gene (reference sequence). The origin of this receptor is an adult in good health. The starting material was peripheral blood, obtained on day 0 of AZD1222 vaccination. J is TRBJ2-1 and V is TRBV5-4, with 11 bases that match TRBD2. The CDR3 spells CASSSGLADYNEQFF. The CDR3 DNA is TGTGCCAGCAGCTCGGGACTAGCGGACTACAATGAGCAGTTCTTC.